This T cell receptor (beta chain) was recorded in a study of OX40 agonist ivuxolimab in advanced cancers. Assay used: immunoSEQ multiplex PCR; TCRdb lists only in-frame clones, some missing. The table includes 35,000 to 45,000 clones, approximately 92% detected once. Germline assignment: CDR1 SNHLY and CDR2 FYNNEI. This CDR3 spans 12 amino acids. J was trimmed by 7 bases and V by 5 bases; bases with no gene match: 1. The material was CD4+ or CD8+ T cells sorted from blood, obtained in a trial of the OX40 agonist ivuxolimab. The rearrangement links TRBV2 to TRBJ2-2, with 7 bases aligning to TRBD1. This sequence originates from an adult with an advanced solid tumor such as melanoma, head and neck, liver or kidney cancer. CDR3 DNA sequence: TGTGCCAGCAGTCGGGACAGCGGGGAGCTGTTTTTT. It specifies CASSRDSGELFF.